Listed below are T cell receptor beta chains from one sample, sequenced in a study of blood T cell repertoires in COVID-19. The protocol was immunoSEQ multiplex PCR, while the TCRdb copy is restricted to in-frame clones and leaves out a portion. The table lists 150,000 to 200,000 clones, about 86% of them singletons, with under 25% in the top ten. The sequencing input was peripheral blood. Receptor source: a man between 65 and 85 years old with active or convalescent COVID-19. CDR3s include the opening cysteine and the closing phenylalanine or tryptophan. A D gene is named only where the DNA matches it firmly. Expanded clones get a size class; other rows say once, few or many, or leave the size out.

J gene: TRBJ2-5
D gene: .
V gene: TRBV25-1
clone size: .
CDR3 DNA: TGTGCCAGCGGGGCGGGGAGCGGACCACAAGAGACCCAGTACTTC
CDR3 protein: CASGAGSGPQETQYF

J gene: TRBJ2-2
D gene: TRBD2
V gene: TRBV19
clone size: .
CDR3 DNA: TGTGCCAGTACGACTAGCGGGAGGGCTCTCGGCGGGGAGCTGTTTTTT
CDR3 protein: CASTTSGRALGGELFF

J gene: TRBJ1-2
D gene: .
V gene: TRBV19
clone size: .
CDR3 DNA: TGTGCCAGTAGTTTGGGCCCAATCGGTTATGGCTACACCTTC
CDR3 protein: CASSLGPIGYGYTF

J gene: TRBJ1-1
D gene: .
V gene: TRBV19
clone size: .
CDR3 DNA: TGTGCCAGTAGTCCGAGACATGGGGCCGGTAACACTGAAGCTTTCTTT
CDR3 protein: CASSPRHGAGNTEAFF

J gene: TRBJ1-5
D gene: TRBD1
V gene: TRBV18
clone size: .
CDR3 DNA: TGTGCCAGCTCACCGGGACAGGAAAACAATCAGCCCCAGCATTTT
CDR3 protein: CASSPGQENNQPQHF

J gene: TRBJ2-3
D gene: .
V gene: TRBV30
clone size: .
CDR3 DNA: TGTGCCTGGAGTTACGGGTCAGGGAAGGGTACGCAGTATTTT
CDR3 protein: CAWSYGSGKGTQYF

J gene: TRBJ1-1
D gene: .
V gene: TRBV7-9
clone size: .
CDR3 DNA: TGTGCCAGTTCCAATCCGAACACTGAAGCTTTCTTT
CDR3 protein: CASSNPNTEAFF

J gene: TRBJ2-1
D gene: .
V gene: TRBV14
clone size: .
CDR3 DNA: TGTGCCAGCAGCCAAGATCCAGGCCATGAGCAGTTCTTC
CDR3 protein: CASSQDPGHEQFF

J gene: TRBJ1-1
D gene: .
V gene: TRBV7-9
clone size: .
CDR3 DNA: TGTGCCAGCAGCCCGGGACTCGGCACTGAAGCTTTCTTT
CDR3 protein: CASSPGLGTEAFF

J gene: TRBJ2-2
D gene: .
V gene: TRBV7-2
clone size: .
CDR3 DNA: TGTGCCAGCAGCCCAAGACTAGTGTGGAGCACCGGGGAGCTGTTTTTT
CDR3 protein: CASSPRLVWSTGELFF

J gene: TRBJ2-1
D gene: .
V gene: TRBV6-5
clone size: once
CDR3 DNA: TGTGCCAGCAGTTACGATCTAGCGAGAGCCTACAATGAGCAGTTCTTC
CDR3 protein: CASSYDLARAYNEQFF

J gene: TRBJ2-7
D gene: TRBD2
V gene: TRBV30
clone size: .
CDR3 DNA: TGTGCCTGGCAGCGGGGGGCCAACCTTCCCGAGCAGTACTTC
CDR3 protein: CAWQRGANLPEQYF

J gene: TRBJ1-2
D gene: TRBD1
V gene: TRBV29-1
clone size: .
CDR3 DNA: TGCAGCGTTGAGATTTTGGGACAGGGAGGCTACACCTTC
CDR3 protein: CSVEILGQGGYTF

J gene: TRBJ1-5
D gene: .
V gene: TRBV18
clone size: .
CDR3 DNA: TGTGCCAGCTCACTTGGCGGCGGCAATCAGCCCCAGCATTTT
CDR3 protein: CASSLGGGNQPQHF

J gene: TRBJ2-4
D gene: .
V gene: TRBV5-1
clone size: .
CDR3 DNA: TGCGCCAGCAGCTTGGGGCCCAAAAACATTCAGTACTTC
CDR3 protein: CASSLGPKNIQYF

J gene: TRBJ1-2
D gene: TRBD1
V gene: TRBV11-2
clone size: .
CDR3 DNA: TGTGCCAGCACCCGAGGACAGGGGGCAATTTATGGCTACACCTTC
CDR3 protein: CASTRGQGAIYGYTF

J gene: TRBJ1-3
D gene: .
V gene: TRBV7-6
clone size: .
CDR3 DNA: TGTGCCAGCAGCTCTACCAGGGGAAACACCATATATTTT
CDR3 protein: CASSSTRGNTIYF

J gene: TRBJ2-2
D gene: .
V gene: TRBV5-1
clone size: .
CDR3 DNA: TGCGCCAGCAGCCTGACAGGTGCCACCGGGGAGCTGTTTTTT
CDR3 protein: CASSLTGATGELFF

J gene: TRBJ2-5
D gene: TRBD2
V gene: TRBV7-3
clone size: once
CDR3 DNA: TGTGCCAGCAGCTTAGACGCAATACCGGGACTAGCGGGAGTAGGGTCAGAGACCCAGTACTTC
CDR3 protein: CASSLDAIPGLAGVGSETQYF

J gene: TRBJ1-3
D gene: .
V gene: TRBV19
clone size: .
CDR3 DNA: TGTGCCAGTACCCAGGTGGGGCTGAAGGGAAACACCATATATTTT
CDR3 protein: CASTQVGLKGNTIYF

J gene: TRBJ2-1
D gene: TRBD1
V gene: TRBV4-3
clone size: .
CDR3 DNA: TGCGCCAGCAGCCAAGGACAGGGCACCGGGCAGTTCTTC
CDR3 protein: CASSQGQGTGQFF

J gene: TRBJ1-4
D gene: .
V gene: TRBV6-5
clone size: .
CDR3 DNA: TGTGCCAGCAGGGCCGACAGCCCGGGTGTGGAAAAACTGTTTTTT
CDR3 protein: CASRADSPGVEKLFF

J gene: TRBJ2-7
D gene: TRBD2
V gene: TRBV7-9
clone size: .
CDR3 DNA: TGTGCCAGCAGCTTACGGGGGACTAGCGGCCCCTACGAGCAGTACTTC
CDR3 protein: CASSLRGTSGPYEQYF

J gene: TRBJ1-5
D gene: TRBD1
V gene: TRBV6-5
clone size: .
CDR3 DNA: TGTGCCAGCCTGGGACAGATCAATCAGCCCCAGCATTTT
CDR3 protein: CASLGQINQPQHF

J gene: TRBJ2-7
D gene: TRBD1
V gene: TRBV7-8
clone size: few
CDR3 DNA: TGTGCCAGCAGCCCGGGACAGGTCTACGAGCAGTACTTC
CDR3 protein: CASSPGQVYEQYF

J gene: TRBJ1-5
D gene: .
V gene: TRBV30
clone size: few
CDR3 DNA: TGTGCCTGGAGTTCTCTCGCGGGCCAGCCCCAGCATTTT
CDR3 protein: CAWSSLAGQPQHF

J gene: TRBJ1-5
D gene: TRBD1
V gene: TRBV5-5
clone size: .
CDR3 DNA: TGTGCCAGCAGCGCTGGACAGGGGGGTCAGCCCCAGCATTTT
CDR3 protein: CASSAGQGGQPQHF

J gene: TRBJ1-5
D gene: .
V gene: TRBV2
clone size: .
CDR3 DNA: TGTGCCAGCAGCATCGACGGGAAGAATCAGCCCCAGCATTTT
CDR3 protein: CASSIDGKNQPQHF

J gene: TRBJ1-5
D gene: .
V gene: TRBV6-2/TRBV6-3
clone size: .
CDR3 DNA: TGTGCCAGCAGTTACGCCCGTGGGGGGGCTAGCAATCAGCCCCAGCATTTT
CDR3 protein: CASSYARGGASNQPQHF

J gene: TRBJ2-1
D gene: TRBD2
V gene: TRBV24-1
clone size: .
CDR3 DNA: TGTGCCACCACAGCGGGGGACCCACGATACAATGAGCAGTTCTTC
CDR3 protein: CATTAGDPRYNEQFF

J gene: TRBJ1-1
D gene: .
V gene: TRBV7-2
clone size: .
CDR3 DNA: TGTGCCAGCAGCTTAGAACAGATGAACACTGAAGCTTTCTTT
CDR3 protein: CASSLEQMNTEAFF

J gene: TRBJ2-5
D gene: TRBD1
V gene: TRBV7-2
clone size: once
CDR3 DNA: TGTGCCAGCAGCCCGCACCGACAGGGCCTCCAAGAGACCCAGTACTTC
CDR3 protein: CASSPHRQGLQETQYF

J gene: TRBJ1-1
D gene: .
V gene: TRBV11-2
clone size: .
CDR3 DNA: TGTGCCAGCAGCTTGGCCGGCGGGCCCAATACGGCCACTGAAGCTTTCTTT
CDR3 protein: CASSLAGGPNTATEAFF

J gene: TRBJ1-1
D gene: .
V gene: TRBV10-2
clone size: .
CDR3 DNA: TGCGCCAGCGGAATCGGGGGGTGGAACACTGAAGCTTTCTTT
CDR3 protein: CASGIGGWNTEAFF

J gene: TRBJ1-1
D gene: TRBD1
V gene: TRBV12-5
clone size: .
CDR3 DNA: TGTGCTAGTGCCCTACAGGGGGGCACTGAAGCTTTCTTT
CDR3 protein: CASALQGGTEAFF

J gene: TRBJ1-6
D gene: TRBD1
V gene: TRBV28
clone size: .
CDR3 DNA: TGTGCCAGCAAATCGGACAGGGAACCCCACTTT
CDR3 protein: CASKSDREPHF

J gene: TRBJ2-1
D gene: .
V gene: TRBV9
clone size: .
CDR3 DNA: TGTGCCAGCAGCGCGCAGTCCAGTATCCCTACGGGTGAGCAGTTCTTC
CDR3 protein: CASSAQSSIPTGEQFF

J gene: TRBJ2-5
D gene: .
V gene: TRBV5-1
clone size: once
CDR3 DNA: TGCGCCAGCAGCTTGTCGGGACACGACCAAGAGACCCAGTACTTC
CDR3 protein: CASSLSGHDQETQYF

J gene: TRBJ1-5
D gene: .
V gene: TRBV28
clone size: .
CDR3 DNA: TGTGCCAGCAGAAAAGGAGGTGCTAGCAATCAGCCCCAGCATTTT
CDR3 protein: CASRKGGASNQPQHF

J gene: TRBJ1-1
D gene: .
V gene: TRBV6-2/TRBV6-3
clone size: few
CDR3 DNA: TGTGCCAGCAGTAACGGGGTCGGAGCTTTCTTT
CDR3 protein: CASSNGVGAFF

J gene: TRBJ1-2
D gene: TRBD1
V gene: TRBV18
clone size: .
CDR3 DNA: TGTGCCAGCTCACTGACGACAGGGGTTAACTACTATGGCTACACCTTC
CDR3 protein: CASSLTTGVNYYGYTF